This entry describes one T cell receptor (beta chain). Its antigen is not identified. This sample was taken from a study of shared clonotypes between healthy human individuals. Study-level findings and limits: Genetic and exposure-history diversity was limited by the small donor number.

The CDR3 is made up of 15 amino acids. Per the germline V gene, CDR1 is WSHSY and CDR2 is SAAADI. Trimming took 6 bases from V and 7 from J, leaving 22 bases between them. The assay was carried out at the deep level. About 28,000 T cell genomes, or around 330 ng DNA, went into replicate PCRs of unsorted PBMC. TCRdb's copy holds only in-frame clones and misses some; the assay was immunoSEQ multiplex PCR. In the table there are fewer than 500,000 clones, almost 80% of which are singletons. The sequence was collected from a woman in her 40s in good health. Some clones in this sample may be carry-over from other donors' samples. The chain uses TRBV10-2 and TRBJ2-7; D possibly matches TRBD1 or TRBD2 (6 bases each). Sequenced input: PBMCs. The CDR3 is CASSGLSAEGGEQYF. Written as DNA, the CDR3 is TGCGCCAGCAGCGGCCTTAGCGCGGAGGGGGGTGAGCAGTACTTC.